The clone carrying this T cell receptor (beta chain) was counted once. The data derive from a study of sequential checkpoint blockade in melanoma. Measured with immunoSEQ multiplex PCR; TCRdb has only the in-frame clones, and not every one. The top ten clones hold just over 50% of a sample with about 20,000 clones, around four fifths of them seen once. V was cut by 6 bases and J by 6 bases, with 17 bases left in between. This CDR3 has 15 amino acids. Germline CDR1 SEHNR, CDR2 FQNEAQ (reference sequence). Treatment noted: randomized to nivolumab then ipilimumab (arm A) or the reverse (arm B). DNA-damaging chemotherapy had not been given to any patient beforehand. From thawed PBMCs, live CD3+CD8+ cells negative for CD19 and CD56 were sorted.

This chain connects TRBV7-9 to TRBJ2-2, with a weak D call TRBD1 (6 bases). The origin of this receptor is a human donor with melanoma. The input for sequencing was CD8+ T cells sorted from blood (inferred from file names), taken from a patient given nivolumab and ipilimumab in sequence. The CDR3 DNA is TGTGCCAGCAGGGAAGGGACAAAGCCAGCCGGGGAGCTGTTTTTT. It translates to CASREGTKPAGELFF.